Following are 12 T cell receptor beta chains from one sample sequenced in a study of cytomegalovirus exposure and HLA in healthy donors. With 60 Vbeta and 13 Jbeta primers, the PCR was carried out. Sequenced by immunoSEQ multiplex PCR; TCRdb stores in-frame clones only, minus some. The repertoire includes 170,000 or so clones, roughly 80% of them detected once, and roughly an eighth sits in the top ten. The sequenced material came from PBMCs. All receptors come from a woman aged 50 to 60 in good health and CMV-seropositive.

The rearrangement uses TRBV7-2 and TRBJ2-7, with a possible D match to TRBD1 (5 bases). The V gene lost 5 bases and the J gene lost 5 bases, with 13 bases spanning the gap. Germline V gene lookup returns CDR1 SGHTA and CDR2 FQGNSA. CDR3 length: 13 amino acids. Here the CDR3 DNA reads TGTGCCAGCAGCCCCCGCCAGGGAAACGAGCAGTACTTC. This encodes CASSPRQGNEQYF.

The V and J genes are TRBV10-3 and TRBJ1-2, with a possible D match to TRBD1 (6 bases). The germline CDR1 and CDR2 sequences are ENHRY and SYGVKD. The CDR3 extends over 12 amino acids. With 7 bases removed from V and 8 bases from J, the gap between germline ends came to 14 bases. The CDR3 protein is CAIIGTTGGYTF. Written as DNA, the CDR3 is TGTGCCATCATCGGGACAACAGGAGGCTACACCTTC.

V and J are TRBV19 and TRBJ1-1; D is possibly TRBD1 (5 bases). The CDR3 loop spans 16 amino acids. Germline CDR1 LNHDA, CDR2 SQIVND (reference sequence). Trimming removed 1 base from V and 6 bases from J, with 18 bases in between. CDR3 protein: CASSIASRGRAAEAFF. In nucleotides, the CDR3 is TGTGCCAGTAGTATAGCGTCGCGGGGGAGGGCGGCTGAAGCTTTCTTT.

The chain uses TRBV29-1 and TRBJ1-2; weak D call: TRBD1 (6 bases). Trimming pared 6 bases from V and 4 bases from J, leaving 9 bases between. The CDR3 totals 11 residues. Germline lookup yields CDR1 SQVTM and CDR2 ANQGSEA. In DNA, the CDR3 is TGCAGCGTCCGGACAGCCTATGGCTACACCTTC. This gives the protein CSVRTAYGYTF.

There are a few counts of this clone. This sequence joins TRBV6-1 and TRBJ2-7; TRBD1 matches at 8 bases. The germline V gene encodes CDR1 MNHNS and CDR2 SASEGT. This CDR3 is 15 amino acids long. The V gene end was trimmed by 6 bases and the J gene end by 3 bases; junction bases not matched to a gene: 10. In nucleotides, the CDR3 is TGTGCCAGCAGCGGACAGGGAAGGGAGGACTACGAGCAGTACTTC. The encoded protein is CASSGQGREDYEQYF.

This chain uses TRBV6-6 with TRBJ1-5; D is ambiguous. There are 15 residues in the CDR3. Trimming cost V 8 bases and J 2 bases, with 16 bases left between them. CDR1 and CDR2 from the germline V gene are MNHNY and SVGAGI (reference sequence). CDR3 in DNA: TGTGCCAGCCGCTGGTCAGACGGGGGCAATCAGCCCCAGCATTTT. Its translation: CASRWSDGGNQPQHF.

In its sample, this clone is medium-sized (0.01 to 0.1%). The chain employs TRBV4-1 and TRBJ2-5, with TRBD2 matching 8 bases. The V gene end was trimmed by 3 bases and the J gene end by 5 bases; junction bases not matched to a gene: 8. The CDR3 spans 15 residues. Germline CDR1 MGHRA, CDR2 YSYEKL. The CDR3: CASSHTGTSDETQYF. The CDR3 region has the DNA TGCGCCAGCAGCCACACCGGGACTAGTGACGAGACCCAGTACTTC.

This clone turned up a few times. The V and J genes are TRBV19 and TRBJ1-1; D is uncertain. Germline CDR1 LNHDA, CDR2 SQIVND (reference sequence). This CDR3 has 13 amino acids. V was clipped by 3 bases and J by 10 bases, with 15 bases between them. The CDR3 here is CASSITKAMGAFF. CDR3 bases: TGTGCCAGTAGTATCACTAAAGCCATGGGAGCTTTCTTT. Variable domain in full (rest from reference TRBV19 and TRBJ1-1): DGGITQSPKYLFRKEGQNVTLSCEQNLNHDAMYWYRQDPGQGLRLIYYSQIVNDFQKGDIAEGYSVSREKKESFPLTVTSAQKNPTAFYLCASSITKAMGAFFGQGTRLTVV.

The chain recombines TRBV18 with TRBJ2-5; D unresolved. Germline V gene lookup returns CDR1 KGHSH and CDR2 LQKENI. V was shortened by 2 bases and J by 5 bases, with 6 bases between the two germline ends. The CDR3 extends over 12 amino acids. The CDR3 coding sequence is TGTGCCAGCTCACCAAAGAGGGAGACCCAGTACTTC. Its protein is CASSPKRETQYF.

This chain joins TRBV29-1 and TRBJ2-7, with 10 bases lining up with TRBD2. Germline V gives CDR1 SQVTM, CDR2 ANQGSEA. Trimming cost V 5 bases and J 3 bases; bases outside gene matches: 7. CDR3 length: 14 amino acids. CDR3 nucleotide sequence: TGCAGCGTTTCCCCAGCGGGGGGGCGCTACGAGCAGTACTTC. Translation: CSVSPAGGRYEQYF.

The rearrangement links TRBV14 to TRBJ2-5, with no clear D. Judging by the DNA end, TRBJ2-7 fits better; the J call may be wrong. Germline CDR1 and CDR2: SGHDN and FVKESK. The length of the CDR3 is 12 residues. The CDR3 DNA sequence: TGTGCCAGCAGCCAAGATATGTACGAGCAGTACTTC. It encodes CASSQDMYEQYF.

The chain carries TRBV7-9 and TRBJ2-3, with 12 bases matching TRBD2. CDR3 size: 18 residues. Unmatched junction bases numbered 8, after V lost 2 bases and J lost 2 bases. Germline values: CDR1 SEHNR, CDR2 FQNEAQ (reference sequence). The CDR3 reads CASSLRRSSGGDTDTQYF. CDR3 bases: TGTGCCAGCAGCTTACGCCGCTCTAGCGGGGGGGACACAGATACGCAGTATTTT.